This is a list of T cell receptor beta chains from one sample in a study of blood T cell repertoires in COVID-19. Here immunoSEQ multiplex PCR was the method, and the copy in TCRdb shows in-frame clones only, minus some. The sample has 140,000 or so clones, approximately 81% seen once; the top ten hold approximately 8%. The source material was peripheral blood. The receptor source for this set is a human donor in a cohort sampled during active COVID-19. Each CDR3 is given with its conserved first and last residue. A D gene is named only where the DNA matches it firmly. Rows give clone size only sometimes, using once, few, many, or a class for an expanded clone.

size	V	D	J	CDR3	DNA
NA	TRBV28	TRBD1	TRBJ2-7	CASSFHMTGGTYEQYF	TGTGCCAGCAGTTTTCATATGACAGGGGGAACCTACGAGCAGTACTTC
NA	TRBV6-1	NA	TRBJ2-7	CASSENRVRGEQYF	TGTGCCAGCAGTGAAAACCGGGTCCGGGGGGAGCAGTACTTC
NA	TRBV11-1	TRBD1	TRBJ1-4	CASSLRQGGEKLFF	TGTGCCAGCAGCTTACGACAGGGAGGTGAAAAACTGTTTTTT
NA	TRBV28	NA	TRBJ1-1	CASRITQGRAFF	TGTGCCAGCAGGATAACACAGGGTCGGGCTTTCTTT
NA	TRBV4-3	NA	TRBJ1-1	CASSQAQGSTEAFF	TGCGCCAGCAGCCAAGCTCAGGGTAGTACTGAAGCTTTCTTT
NA	TRBV5-1	TRBD1	TRBJ1-1	CASSLSSDRATEAFF	TGCGCCAGCAGCTTGTCTTCGGACAGGGCCACTGAAGCTTTCTTT
NA	TRBV28	TRBD2	TRBJ2-3	CASSLMAGGVADTQYF	TGTGCCAGCAGTCTCATGGCGGGAGGAGTGGCAGATACGCAGTATTTT
NA	TRBV28	NA	TRBJ2-3	CASSLLTDTQYF	TGTGCCAGCAGTCTCCTAACAGATACGCAGTATTTT
NA	TRBV7-2	NA	TRBJ2-4	CASSPARSIQYF	TGTGCCAGCAGCCCTGCCCGTAGCATTCAGTACTTC
NA	TRBV7-2	TRBD1	TRBJ2-1	CASSLVQGLNEQFF	TGTGCCAGCAGCTTAGTACAGGGGTTGAATGAGCAGTTCTTC
few	TRBV7-6	TRBD2	TRBJ2-2	CASSQGLAGGPVWELFF	TGTGCCAGCAGCCAGGGACTAGCGGGAGGGCCCGTCTGGGAGCTGTTTTTT
NA	TRBV23-1	TRBD1	TRBJ1-2	CASIAGTGAYGYTF	TGCGCCAGCATAGCCGGGACAGGGGCCTATGGCTACACCTTC
once	TRBV5-6	TRBD1	TRBJ1-4	CASRSTTGGRQKLFF	TGTGCCAGCAGATCCACGACAGGGGGACGACAGAAACTGTTTTTT
once	TRBV14	NA	TRBJ1-1	CASSPGNTEAFF	TGTGCCAGCAGCCCGGGGAACACTGAAGCTTTCTTT
NA	TRBV5-1	NA	TRBJ1-6	CASSPGLYNSPLHF	TGCGCCAGCAGCCCAGGACTGTATAATTCACCCCTCCACTTT
NA	TRBV11-2	TRBD2	TRBJ2-1	CASSLGGLAGAVGNEQFF	TGTGCCAGCAGCTTAGGGGGACTAGCGGGAGCAGTCGGCAATGAGCAGTTCTTC
once	TRBV7-2	NA	TRBJ2-7	CASSAGQYSYEQYF	TGTGCCAGCAGCGCCGGACAGTACTCCTACGAGCAGTACTTC
NA	TRBV6-5	TRBD1	TRBJ1-4	CASSYGTVDEKLFF	TGTGCCAGCAGTTACGGGACAGTTGATGAAAAACTGTTTTTT
NA	TRBV7-3	TRBD2	TRBJ2-1	CASSSIAGGIYNEQFF	TGTGCCAGCAGCTCAATAGCGGGAGGTATCTACAATGAGCAGTTCTTC
NA	TRBV6-5	NA	TRBJ1-1	CASKSLGPSNTEAFF	TGTGCCAGCAAGAGCTTGGGCCCCTCGAACACTGAAGCTTTCTTT
few	TRBV14	NA	TRBJ2-2	CASSQALTGELFF	TGTGCCAGCAGCCAAGCCCTGACCGGGGAGCTGTTTTTT
NA	TRBV2	TRBD1	TRBJ2-7	CASSGYRDRGPYEQYF	TGTGCCAGCAGTGGATACCGGGACAGGGGGCCGTACGAGCAGTACTTC
NA	TRBV15	NA	TRBJ2-7	CATSGPALGREQYF	TGTGCCACCAGCGGGCCCGCCTTGGGGCGCGAGCAGTACTTC
NA	TRBV3-1/TRBV3-2	NA	TRBJ1-2	CASSRKNTPGAGDGYTF	TGTGCCAGCAGCCGGAAGAATACCCCAGGGGCCGGGGATGGCTACACCTTC
NA	TRBV20-1	NA	TRBJ2-5	CSAKQGETQYF	TGCAGTGCTAAGCAGGGTGAGACCCAGTACTTC
NA	TRBV28	TRBD2	TRBJ2-1	CASSPATLAGVSNEQFF	TGTGCCAGCAGCCCCGCCACCCTAGCGGGAGTATCGAATGAGCAGTTCTTC
NA	TRBV29-1	NA	TRBJ2-7	CSVEKLGREQYF	TGCAGCGTTGAGAAACTAGGGCGCGAGCAGTACTTC
NA	TRBV7-8	TRBD2	TRBJ2-2	CAAAGTSGRAVTGELFF	TGTGCAGCGGCGGGGACTAGCGGGAGGGCCGTCACCGGGGAGCTGTTTTTT
NA	TRBV2	NA	TRBJ2-5	CASSDRGRRQETQYF	TGTGCCAGCAGTGACCGTGGGAGGAGGCAAGAGACCCAGTACTTC
NA	TRBV14	TRBD2	TRBJ2-1	CASSPSSGLAGASYNEQFF	TGTGCCAGCAGCCCTAGCTCGGGACTAGCGGGAGCCTCCTACAATGAGCAGTTCTTC
NA	TRBV5-8	NA	TRBJ2-3	CASSLTRDTQYF	TGTGCCAGCAGCTTGACCAGGGATACGCAGTATTTT
NA	TRBV19	TRBD2	TRBJ2-7	CASSIMGCPTFSRAGNYSYEQYF	TGTGCCAGTAGTATTATGGGGTGCCCCACTTTTAGCCGAGCGGGAAATTACTCCTACGAGCAGTACTTC
NA	TRBV19	NA	TRBJ2-6	CASKDSWPSTGANVLTF	TGTGCCAGTAAAGACAGTTGGCCATCGACTGGGGCCAACGTCCTGACTTTC
NA	TRBV5-1	NA	TRBJ2-7	CASSSEGPGQYF	TGCGCCAGCAGCTCGGAGGGGCCGGGGCAGTACTTC
NA	TRBV29-1	NA	TRBJ1-1	CSVQGLSTEAFF	TGCAGCGTTCAGGGGCTGAGCACTGAAGCTTTCTTT
NA	TRBV7-9	NA	TRBJ2-7	CASSSRDTLEQYF	TGTGCCAGCAGCTCCCGGGACACTCTCGAGCAGTACTTC
NA	TRBV4-2	NA	TRBJ2-7	CASSQGLPAYEQYF	TGTGCCAGCAGCCAAGGACTTCCCGCCTACGAGCAGTACTTC
NA	TRBV28	NA	TRBJ1-1	CASRYRAVSTEAFF	TGTGCCAGCAGGTACAGGGCGGTGAGCACTGAAGCTTTCTTT
once	TRBV6-5	TRBD2	TRBJ2-7	CASSYGLAASYEQYF	TGTGCCAGCAGTTACGGACTAGCGGCTTCCTACGAGCAGTACTTC
NA	TRBV6-5	TRBD2	TRBJ2-7	CASSRLAGGYEQYF	TGTGCCAGCAGTCGACTAGCGGGAGGCTACGAGCAGTACTTC
NA	TRBV5-1	TRBD2	TRBJ2-1	CASSLGTSGIGNEQFF	TGCGCCAGCAGCTTGGGGACTAGCGGGATAGGGAATGAGCAGTTCTTC
NA	TRBV28	NA	TRBJ1-2	CASSTPTGTNYGYTF	TGTGCCAGCAGTACCCCGACAGGAACTAACTATGGCTACACCTTC
NA	TRBV15	TRBD2	TRBJ2-7	CATSRVPREDYEQYF	TGTGCCACCAGCAGAGTTCCGCGGGAGGACTACGAGCAGTACTTC
NA	TRBV20-1	NA	TRBJ2-7	CSAASSYEQYF	TGCAGTGCTGCGAGCTCCTACGAGCAGTACTTC
NA	TRBV2	NA	TRBJ1-1	CASSERWGQINTEAFF	TGTGCCAGCAGTGAAAGATGGGGGCAGATAAACACTGAAGCTTTCTTT
NA	TRBV11-2	NA	TRBJ1-3	CASSLNRAGNTIYF	TGTGCCAGCAGCTTAAATCGGGCTGGAAACACCATATATTTT
NA	TRBV28	NA	TRBJ2-7	CASSLAGNYEQYF	TGTGCCAGCAGTTTAGCAGGGAACTACGAGCAGTACTTC
few	TRBV7-9	TRBD1	TRBJ1-2	CASSPGQANYGYTF	TGTGCCAGCAGCCCCGGACAGGCCAACTATGGCTACACCTTC
few	TRBV28	NA	TRBJ2-5	CASSLTTGRRGTQYF	TGTGCCAGCAGTCTAACCACTGGCAGACGAGGGACCCAGTACTTC
NA	TRBV7-9	NA	TRBJ1-1	CASMGPNTEAFF	TGTGCCAGCATGGGGCCGAACACTGAAGCTTTCTTT
NA	TRBV20-1	NA	TRBJ2-7	CSADGSEQYF	TGCAGTGCAGATGGGAGCGAGCAGTACTTC
NA	TRBV2	TRBD1	TRBJ1-5	CASSEAPRGDNQPQHF	TGTGCCAGCAGTGAAGCGCCCAGGGGGGACAATCAGCCCCAGCATTTT
NA	TRBV7-2	NA	TRBJ2-3	CASGRSSLSTDTQYF	TGTGCCAGCGGCCGGAGCAGCCTTAGCACAGATACGCAGTATTTT